The following is a T cell receptor (beta chain) sequence with its context. Germline values: CDR1 SGHTA, CDR2 FQGNSA. The CDR3 has 12 residues. Between the trimmed V and J ends, which lost 1 base and 6 bases, there was a span of 6 bases. Here immunoSEQ multiplex PCR was the method, and the copy in TCRdb shows in-frame clones only, minus some. The sample records about 120,000 clones, 80% to 90% being singletons. The sample originates from a study of T cell responses to AZD1222 COVID-19 vaccine. The source is an adult in good health. The gene calls are TRBV7-2 and TRBJ1-2; no clear D. The specimen comprised peripheral blood, sampled on day 0 of AZD1222 vaccination. The DNA of the CDR3 is TGTGCCAGCAGCTTAGGGCAGAATGGCTACACCTTC. This codes for CASSLGQNGYTF.